Shown below are 21 T cell receptor beta chains from a single sample sequenced in a study of T cell repertoires in cytomegalovirus infection. TCRdb analysed the reads with MiXCR anew, one entry per CDR3 protein. The table includes roughly 320,000 distinct CDR3 sequences, over 7.5% detected once. The sequenced material came from PBMCs. Receptors originate from a human donor in good health (CMV status not recorded). Some clones in this sample may be carry-over from other donors' samples.

This clonotype was seen many times. The rearrangement links TRBV4-3 to TRBJ1-2; no clear D gene. Germline V gene lookup returns CDR1 LGHNA and CDR2 YSLEER. V lost 0 bases, J lost 8 bases, and 10 bases lay in between. The CDR3 loop spans 13 amino acids. CDR3 nucleotides: TGCGCCAGCAGCCAAGATAGGAGGAGGGGCTACACCTTC. Protein sequence: CASSQDRRRGYTF.

The rearrangement links TRBV28 to TRBJ2-2, with TRBD1 identical over 9 bases. Germline lookup yields CDR1 MDHEN and CDR2 SYDVKM. After removal of 5 bases from V and 2 bases from J, the junction contained 15 bases not matched to a gene. The CDR3 has 19 residues. The CDR3 reads CASSLPGQGITANTGELFF. Written as DNA, the CDR3 is TGTGCCAGCAGTCTACCGGGACAGGGAATCACGGCCAACACCGGGGAGCTGTTTTTT.

The chain employs TRBV6-5 and TRBJ2-3; 9 bases line up with TRBD1. CDR3 length equals 13 residues. CDR1 and CDR2 from the germline V gene are MNHEY and SVGAGI. V lost 4 bases to trimming and J lost 5 bases; unmatched junction nucleotides: 1. CDR3 protein: CASSWTGEDTQYF. The DNA for the CDR3 is TGTGCCAGCAGTTGGACAGGGGAAGATACGCAGTATTTT.

The sample holds a few counts of this clonotype. This may be a read error, as it is one base from a much larger clone. This chain links TRBV7-2 with TRBJ1-1; D remains ambiguous. The ends were cut back, 5 bases at V and 1 base at J, with 5 bases in the middle. The CDR3 spans 12 residues. Germline assignment: CDR1 SGHTA and CDR2 FQGNSA. The CDR3, as DNA: TGTGCCAGCAGCAGGACGAACACTGAAGCTTTCTTT. Translated: CASSRTNTEAFF.

A few counts support this clonotype. The chain employs TRBV7-6 and TRBJ1-4; D ambiguous. CDR3 length: 15 amino acids. Trimming left V 5 bases short and J 8 bases short, with 18 bases between. The germline CDR1 and CDR2 sequences are SGHVS and FNYEAQ. The CDR3 DNA reads as TGTGCCAGCAGCCGCCCGGGGAGCAACCTCGAAAAACTGTTTTTT. Its translation is CASSRPGSNLEKLFF.

In this sample, this clonotype turned up many times. The genes are TRBV24-1 and TRBJ2-3; weak D call: TRBD1 (6 bases). V was cut by 6 bases and J by 6 bases, with 21 bases left in between. The CDR3 runs to 16 residues. Germline lookup yields CDR1 KGHDR and CDR2 SFDVKD. CDR3 nucleotide sequence: TGTGCCACCAGTCACCCGACTGGACAGCCCGAGGATACGCAGTATTTT. Protein product: CATSHPTGQPEDTQYF.

In its sample, this clonotype was seen many times. The rearrangement uses TRBV11-2 and TRBJ2-7, with 13 bases identical to TRBD2. CDR3 size: 15 residues. V lost 7 bases and J lost 1; bases outside the gene matches: 4. The germline V gene has CDR1 SGHAT and CDR2 FQNNGV. CDR3 amino acids: CASTWTSGGSYEQYF. CDR3 nucleotide sequence: TGTGCCAGCACTTGGACTAGCGGGGGTTCCTACGAGCAGTACTTC.

The genes are TRBV7-6 and TRBJ2-1; possible D gene TRBD1, 6 bases. The CDR3 contains 15 residues. V was shortened by 6 bases and J by 2 bases, with 14 bases between the two germline ends. Germline lookup yields CDR1 SGHVS and CDR2 FNYEAQ. CDR3 loop: CASSQQTGTYNEQFF. For the CDR3, the DNA is TGTGCCAGCAGTCAGCAGACAGGAACCTACAATGAGCAGTTCTTC. The variable domain in full, completed from reference TRBV7-6 and TRBJ2-1, reads GAGVSQSPRYKVTKRGQDVALRCDPISGHVSLYWYRQALGQGPEFLTYFNYEAQQDKSGLPNDRFSAERPEGSISTLTIQRTEQRDSAMYRCASSQQTGTYNEQFFGPGTRLTVL.

This clonotype has at least ten counts. The chain couples TRBV4-1 to TRBJ2-7; D is unresolved. CDR1 MGHRA and CDR2 YSYEKL come from the germline V gene. The CDR3 is 14 amino acids. The V gene lost 3 bases and the J gene lost 4 bases, with 13 bases spanning the gap. As DNA, the CDR3 is TGCGCCAGCAGCCATCCTGGCCCTATGTACGAGCAGTACTTC. This gives the protein CASSHPGPMYEQYF.

The table lists this clonotype with many counts. The rearrangement joins TRBV15 to TRBJ1-3; no reliable D call. This CDR3 has 15 amino acids. The V end lost 0 bases, the J end lost 2 bases, and 8 bases lay between the germline ends. Germline lookup yields CDR1 LNHNV and CDR2 YYDKDF (reference sequence). This CDR3 is CATSRDQGPGNTIYF. CDR3 nucleotide sequence: TGTGCCACCAGCAGAGATCAAGGGCCTGGAAACACCATATATTTT.

The table lists this clonotype with a few counts. The V call is TRBV19, the J call TRBJ2-5, with D maybe TRBD2 (6 bases). Germline assignment: CDR1 LNHDA and CDR2 SQIVND (reference sequence). The CDR3 length is 12 residues. V shed 8 bases and J shed 4 bases, with 11 bases lying between them. CDR3 loop: CASRAGGETQYF. Here the CDR3 DNA reads TGTGCCAGTCGAGCGGGTGGAGAGACCCAGTACTTC.

This clonotype was found many times. The gene calls are TRBV6-1 and TRBJ2-1; perhaps TRBD1 as D (5 bases). V was pared by 4 bases and J by 7 bases, with 17 bases between. The CDR3 spans 15 residues. Germline CDR1 is MNHNS and CDR2 is SASEGT. CDR3 loop: CASSADTFRWNEQFF. CDR3 sequence (DNA): TGTGCCAGCAGTGCGGACACCTTCCGATGGAATGAGCAGTTCTTC.

V usage is TRBV7-2 and J usage is TRBJ1-1, with unresolved D. V dropped 5 bases and J dropped 1 base, with 17 bases sitting between them. Germline-derived CDR1 and CDR2 are SGHTA and FQGNSA. The CDR3 is made up of 16 amino acids. The CDR3 DNA is TGTGCCAGCAGCAGCTGGGGTCTGGGCGGGAACACTGAAGCTTTCTTT. Protein product: CASSSWGLGGNTEAFF.

This clonotype appeared a few times. The chain uses TRBV4-3 and TRBJ2-7; TRBD2 matches 10 bases. Trimming removed 2 bases from V and 0 bases from J; junction bases left unmatched: 7. CDR1 is LGHNA, CDR2 YSLEER, per germline. This CDR3 contains 17 residues. The CDR3 here is CASSQLLAGPSSYEQYF. CDR3 nucleotides: TGCGCCAGCAGCCAACTACTAGCGGGACCGAGCTCCTACGAGCAGTACTTC.

The gene calls are TRBV29-1 and TRBJ1-1, with 8 bases that match TRBD1. The CDR3 is made up of 13 amino acids. Looked up from germline, CDR1 is SQVTM and CDR2 is ANQGSEA. The J segment lost 4 bases and the V segment lost 8 bases, leaving 9 bases of the junction unmatched. This CDR3 reads CSIPGGLATEAFF. The CDR3 region has the DNA TGCAGCATTCCAGGGGGCTTGGCCACTGAAGCTTTCTTT.

This clonotype was recorded many times. The chain uses TRBV12-5 and TRBJ1-1; 9 bases map to TRBD1. This CDR3 has 16 residues. The trim removed 0 bases at V and 1 base at J, leaving 3 bases unmatched. Germline V gene data show CDR1 as LGHNT and CDR2 as FRNRAP. The CDR3 coding sequence is TGTGCTAGTGGTTTGGTACAGGGACAGGGGAACACTGAAGCTTTCTTT. Protein product: CASGLVQGQGNTEAFF.

This clonotype was counted a few times. This chain joins TRBV20-1 and TRBJ2-7; the D gene is possibly TRBD2 (6 bases). The V gene's germline CDR1 is DFQATT and CDR2 SNEGSKA (reference sequence). Between the trimmed V and J ends, which lost 0 bases and 0 bases, there was a span of 21 bases. The CDR3 runs 18 residues. CDR3 amino acids: CSARDYVWSLANSYEQYF. The DNA for the CDR3 is TGCAGTGCTAGAGATTATGTTTGGAGTCTAGCGAACTCCTACGAGCAGTACTTC.

This clonotype was counted ten times or more. This sequence joins TRBV6-5 and TRBJ2-3, with 7 bases lining up with TRBD2. Germline assignment: CDR1 MNHEY and CDR2 SVGAGI. V was clipped by 4 bases and J by 2 bases; unmatched bases: 9. CDR3 length: 16 residues. The CDR3, as DNA: TGTGCCAGCAGTTTCTCCGGGGGGACGTTCACAGATACGCAGTATTTT. Protein: CASSFSGGTFTDTQYF.

This clonotype was counted only a few times. The chain recombines TRBV20-1 with TRBJ2-7, with D perhaps matching TRBD2 (6 bases). The V gene lost 6 bases and the J gene lost 7 bases, with 16 bases spanning the gap. Germline CDR1 is DFQATT and CDR2 is SNEGSKA (reference sequence). The CDR3 is 12 amino acids. CDR3 residues: CSAERGEVEQYF. The CDR3 bases are TGCAGTGCAGAACGTGGGGAGGTGGAGCAGTACTTC.

This chain links TRBV28 with TRBJ1-1, with D hard to call. From germline, CDR1 is MDHEN and CDR2 SYDVKM. Trimming cost V 6 bases and J 7 bases, with 18 bases left between them. The CDR3 extends over 14 amino acids. The CDR3 bases are TGTGCCAGCAGCTTAGGCTCGGCGTACATTGAAGCTTTCTTT. Its translation: CASSLGSAYIEAFF.

This clonotype has at least ten counts. CDR3 nucleotide sequence: TGTGCCAGCAGCCTCGGACAGGGGAAGTACTTC. This gives the protein CASSLGQGKYF. The chain couples TRBV7-9 to TRBJ2-7; 9 positions match TRBD1. The CDR3 has 11 amino acids. Germline-derived CDR1 and CDR2 are SEHNR and FQNEAQ (reference sequence). The junction had 4 bases not matched to a gene; V was cut back by 5 bases and J by 11 bases. The full variable domain, with the rest looked up from reference TRBV7-9 and TRBJ2-7, is DTGVSQNPRHKITKRGQNVTFRCDPISEHNRLYWYRQTLGQGPEFLTYFQNEAQLEKSRLLSDRFSAERPKGSFSTLEIQRTEQGDSAMYLCASSLGQGKYFGPGTRLTVT.